This T cell receptor beta chain is from a study of cytomegalovirus exposure and HLA in healthy donors. Study-level points and caveats: In the analysis, some V segments, TRBV6-2 and TRBV6-3 included, were excluded as indistinguishable.

As to this clone: The antigen is not known.

From germline, CDR1 is LGHNA and CDR2 YSLEER. CDR3 length: 13 amino acids. The V end lost 1 base, the J end lost 4 bases, and 5 bases lay between the germline ends. A multiplex PCR was run with 60 Vbeta primers and 13 Jbeta primers. Data came from immunoSEQ multiplex PCR; TCRdb stores just in-frame clones and leaves some out. The repertoire has 150,000 to 170,000 clones, roughly 74% of them found once; the top ten carry around 2.8%. This clonotype was sampled from a man younger than 35 in good health and CMV-seronegative. The chain is built from TRBV4-3 and TRBJ1-5; no definite D call. Sample: PBMCs. The CDR3 DNA reads TGCGCCAGCAGCCAAGTCCGGAATCAGCCCCAGCATTTT. Its protein is CASSQVRNQPQHF.